A selection of T cell receptor beta chains follows, all from one sample in a study of T cell clones after liver transplantation. Assay used: immunoSEQ multiplex PCR; TCRdb lists only in-frame clones, some missing. The sample lists tens of thousands of clones, 80% occurring once. The material sequenced was CD4+ T cells from blood, taken 12 months after liver transplant. All receptors derive from a human patient who received a liver transplant. These T cells may partly come from the graft donor. CDR3s include the opening cysteine and the closing phenylalanine or tryptophan. Fields, in order: clone size, CDR3 length, V gene, D gene, J gene, CDR3 DNA, CDR3 protein. The D gene is left open where the match is weak. Clone size, where shown, is once, few, many, or a class for clones that have expanded.

size: .; length: 13; V: TRBV29-1; D: .; J: TRBJ1-5; DNA: TGCAGCGTTGGGGGGAACAGCGACCAGCCCCAGCATTTT; CDR3: CSVGGNSDQPQHF
size: .; length: 12; V: TRBV28; D: .; J: TRBJ2-5; DNA: TGTGCGATTCGGGGGATTCAAGAGACCCAGTACTTC; CDR3: CAIRGIQETQYF
size: .; length: 13; V: TRBV7-7; D: .; J: TRBJ2-2; DNA: TGTGCTAGCAGCTCAGACCTACGCGGGGAGCTGTTTTTT; CDR3: CASSSDLRGELFF
size: .; length: 15; V: TRBV18; D: .; J: TRBJ1-3; DNA: TGTGCCAGCTCACCAAGGGGATCCTCTGGAAACACCATATATTTT; CDR3: CASSPRGSSGNTIYF
size: few; length: 16; V: TRBV28; D: .; J: TRBJ1-2; DNA: TGTGCCAGCAGTTACCCCTCGCTGCACGAGGCCGACGGCTACACCTTC; CDR3: CASSYPSLHEADGYTF
size: .; length: 13; V: TRBV15; D: TRBD1; J: TRBJ1-3; DNA: TGTGCCACCAGCTGGGACAGGGGGGACACCATATATTTT; CDR3: CATSWDRGDTIYF
size: .; length: 16; V: TRBV5-6; D: TRBD1; J: TRBJ2-1; DNA: TGTGCCAGCAGCTCCCGAACGGGACAGGGCTACAATGAGCAGTTCTTC; CDR3: CASSSRTGQGYNEQFF
size: .; length: 16; V: TRBV5-1; D: TRBD2; J: TRBJ2-1; DNA: TGCGCCAGCAGCACTTGGGGGACTAGCGGGAGCAATGAGCAGTTCTTC; CDR3: CASSTWGTSGSNEQFF
size: .; length: 14; V: TRBV5-1; D: .; J: TRBJ2-1; DNA: TGCGCCAGCAGTCCCGAGCTAGCGTACAATGAGCAGTTCTTC; CDR3: CASSPELAYNEQFF
size: .; length: 16; V: TRBV7-2; D: .; J: TRBJ2-5; DNA: TGTGCCAGCAGCTTTTCAGTGTCGGGTAGGGGTGAGACCCAGTACTTC; CDR3: CASSFSVSGRGETQYF
size: once; length: 13; V: TRBV7-8; D: .; J: TRBJ1-1; DNA: TGTGCCAGTAGAGGGGCCATGAACACTGAAGCTTTCTTT; CDR3: CASRGAMNTEAFF
size: .; length: 15; V: TRBV19; D: .; J: TRBJ2-6; DNA: TGTGCCAGTAGTGCCCAGGACTCTGGGGCCAACGTCCTGACTTTC; CDR3: CASSAQDSGANVLTF
size: few; length: 13; V: TRBV7-2; D: .; J: TRBJ1-2; DNA: TGTGCCAGCACCCCCCTGGGTCTCTATGGCTACACCTTC; CDR3: CASTPLGLYGYTF
size: .; length: 15; V: TRBV5-1; D: TRBD2; J: TRBJ2-5; DNA: TGCGCCAGCAGCTTGAGCGGCGGGGGCCAAGAGACCCAGTACTTC; CDR3: CASSLSGGGQETQYF
size: .; length: 13; V: TRBV18; D: .; J: TRBJ2-7; DNA: TGTGCCAGCTCAGTTAACTTAGAGTCGGAGCAGTACTTC; CDR3: CASSVNLESEQYF
size: few; length: 13; V: TRBV5-1; D: .; J: TRBJ1-3; DNA: TGCGCCAGCAGCTTGGATCAGGGAAACACCATATATTTT; CDR3: CASSLDQGNTIYF
size: .; length: 13; V: TRBV2; D: TRBD1; J: TRBJ2-7; DNA: TGTGCCAGGAAAGACAGGGGGCGTCCGTCGACCACCTTC; CDR3: CARKDRGRPSTTF
size: .; length: 18; V: TRBV4-2; D: TRBD1; J: TRBJ1-6; DNA: TGTGCCAGCAGCCTCCGCTTGTTTGGGACAGCCCTTAATTCACCCCTCCACTTT; CDR3: CASSLRLFGTALNSPLHF
size: .; length: 15; V: TRBV15; D: .; J: TRBJ1-2; DNA: TGTGCCACCAGCCGAGTTGCAGGGGTGAACTATGGCTACACCTTC; CDR3: CATSRVAGVNYGYTF